This T cell receptor (beta chain) was sequenced in a study of T cell responses to AZD1222 COVID-19 vaccine (dated by TCRdb to the early 2020s). Some background on the complete study: Because spike-specific TCR depth and breadth did not differ between the two schedules, AZD1222 recipients who got a second dose at roughly 4 weeks were pooled with those who got a second dose at roughly 12 weeks. A total of approximately 240 trial participants underwent TCR sequencing, of whom more than 200 had received two doses of AZD1222 and around 25 had received two doses of the MenACWY control vaccine. Trial participants were enrolled by age into subgroups of 18-55, 56-69 and 70-plus years, and around 150, 28 and 57 TCR-sequenced participants, respectively, were included in these subgroups. What the study reported, not specific to this receptor: The vaccine-associated CD4 TCRs covered the entire spike protein, and the dominant responses fell in regions 160-218 and 743-854. Spike-specific TCR breadth and depth rose significantly after two AZD1222 doses compared with day 0 and with MenACWY recipients. Only a handful of AZD1222 recipients were SARS-CoV-2 seropositive at baseline, limiting conclusions about previously exposed vaccinees. Most participants were white British and females outnumbered males, and the authors suggested that clonal diversity may have been underestimated. In the small 56-69-year group, the increase in depth fell short of significance, most likely because of low power. Because no day 14 peak-response samples were available, repertoires were characterized only after the peak T cell response. Reportedly, close to half of the unique spike-specific TCRs recognized epitopes lying outside the regions that are mutated in the B.1.351 and B.1.1.7 variants.

V lost 4 bases and J lost 7 bases, and the count of bases not matched to a germline gene is 8. The CDR3, from cysteine to phenylalanine, totals 15 residues. Kept here is only the CDR3 DNA, which spans 45 bases and is read in frame from base 1. According to the germline V gene, CDR1 reads SGHDT and CDR2 reads YYEEEE. The CDR3 regions of human TCRbeta chains were subjected to immunosequencing. In the original analysis: TCRs in the repertoires were matched against a reference library of SARS-CoV-2-specific TCRs that had been generated with the MIRA antigen-specificity platform. Breadth meant the fraction of unique TCRs that were SARS-CoV-2-associated, whereas depth meant the fraction of total T cells that were SARS-CoV-2-associated. Using the MIRA data, each spike-specific TCR was assigned both to the spike region to which the TCR was reactive and to a CD4 or CD8 class. Log10-transformed breadth and depth values were compared by one-way ANOVA with Sidak's multiple comparisons tests. Sourced from immuneACCESS, this table was stored by TCRdb with only in-frame sequences that have V and J called. A share of the clones is absent; for the studies checked, an unresolved V gene accounts for under half, and the remainder has no known explanation. That table is the source of V, J and clone size, and D and trimming were worked out from the DNA. This sample is represented by roughly 120,000 clones; about 90% of them were singletons. The biggest ten clones account for around a tenth of the sample.

For this clone: Its binding antigen is unknown. One base away there is no much larger clone; base qualities are not given.

This sample's time point label indicates: baseline before first vaccination. Vaccinee samples were obtained from the UK trials COV001 and COV002, which included a single-blind randomized controlled phase 2/3 trial of AZD1222 (ChAdOx1 nCoV-19) in healthy adults. For TCRbeta chain sequencing, PBMC samples from trial participants were taken at day 0 and at day 28 after the second dose. The source of this sequence is an adult in good health. Source: peripheral blood, taken on day 0 of AZD1222 vaccination. The V and J genes are TRBV5-6 and TRBJ2-2, and TRBD1 matches 9 of the central bases. Read as DNA, the sequence is TGTGCCAGCAGCCGAGAGGGACAGGGAAGCGGGGAGCTGTTTTTT. It translates as CASSREGQGSGELFF.